This is a list of T cell receptor beta chains from one sample in a study of patients and donors after allogeneic stem cell transplantation. TCRdb re-derived calls from the RT-PCR reads in MiXCR, one entry per CDR3 protein. In the table there are about 960,000 distinct CDR3 sequences, more than 15% of which are singletons. Sample: blood, either unsorted or a sorted T cell fraction (not recorded which). These receptors were collected from a human donor who was either an allogeneic HSCT recipient or a stem cell or donor lymphocyte infusion donor (not recorded which). It is not recorded whose cells these are; they may come from a transplant donor. The CDR3 runs from the conserved cysteine through the conserved F or W. A D gene is named only where the DNA matches it firmly. Only part of the rows carry a size: once, few, many, or a class if the clone is expanded.

j_call | d_call | clone_size | cdr3_length | v_call | cdr3_nt | cdr3_aa
TRBJ1-1 | NA | NA | 13 | TRBV29-1 | TGCAGCGTTCAGGGTTCGATGAACACTGAAGCTTTCTTT | CSVQGSMNTEAFF
TRBJ2-6 | TRBD1 | NA | 18 | TRBV9 | TGTGCCAGCAGCGTAGGCGCCAGGGGGCTTTCTGGGGCCAACGTCCTGACTTTC | CASSVGARGLSGANVLTF
TRBJ2-5 | NA | few | 14 | TRBV5-1 | TGCGCCAGCAGCTTGGGGGTAGCGGAAGAGACCCAGTACTTC | CASSLGVAEETQYF
TRBJ2-3 | TRBD2 | few | 17 | TRBV20-1 | TGCAGTGCTAGTTTCAGCGGGAGGGCCGGGGGCACAGATACGCAGTATTTT | CSASFSGRAGGTDTQYF
TRBJ2-7 | TRBD2 | NA | 15 | TRBV27 | TGTGCCAGCAGTTTATCGCCCAGCGGGAGGTACGAGCAGTACTTC | CASSLSPSGRYEQYF
TRBJ2-7 | TRBD1 | few | 15 | TRBV4-3 | TGCGCCAGCAGCCAACAGACAGGGGGAATCTACGAGCAGTACTTC | CASSQQTGGIYEQYF
TRBJ2-3 | NA | few | 14 | TRBV15 | TGTGCCACCCATGCCCGGGAGCGAGCAGATACGCAGTATTTT | CATHARERADTQYF
TRBJ2-7 | NA | NA | 13 | TRBV19 | TGTGCCAGTAGTATAGGCTTCACCTACGAGCAGTACTTC | CASSIGFTYEQYF
TRBJ1-2 | TRBD1 | NA | 13 | TRBV7-2 | TGTGCCAGCAGCTCACGGACAGGGAGGGGCTACACCTTC | CASSSRTGRGYTF
TRBJ1-2 | NA | few | 15 | TRBV4-3 | TGCGCCAGCAGCCAAGATTTGACAGTCAACTATGGCTACACCTTC | CASSQDLTVNYGYTF
TRBJ2-5 | NA | NA | 15 | TRBV12-3/TRBV12-4 | TGTGCCAGCAGTGGACTCCAGGGTATGGGGGAGACCCAGTACTTC | CASSGLQGMGETQYF
TRBJ2-5 | NA | many | 12 | TRBV9 | TGTGCCAGCAGCCGAGTGGGAGAGACCCAGTACTTC | CASSRVGETQYF
TRBJ2-3 | TRBD2 | few | 16 | TRBV7-2 | TGTGCCAGCAGCTTACCGCTCGCGGGGGGGCAAGATACGCAGTATTTT | CASSLPLAGGQDTQYF
TRBJ1-5 | NA | NA | 14 | TRBV3-1 | TGTGCCAGCAGCCCCTCGACCGACAACCAGCCCCAGCATTTT | CASSPSTDNQPQHF
TRBJ1-6 | TRBD1 | few | 16 | TRBV15 | TGTGCCACCAGCAGGAGGACAGGGCTGCCCGTCAGCACCCTCCACTTT | CATSRRTGLPVSTLHF
TRBJ1-2 | NA | NA | 13 | TRBV29-1 | TGCAGCGTTGAAGGGCAGCCTTACTATGGCTACACCTTC | CSVEGQPYYGYTF
TRBJ2-1 | TRBD2 | NA | 16 | TRBV5-1 | TGCACCAGCAGCCTCCGGACTAGCGGCCCGAACAATGAGCAGTTCTTC | CTSSLRTSGPNNEQFF
TRBJ2-1 | NA | NA | 15 | TRBV4-3 | TGCGCCAGCAGCCAAGATAAAGTTTTATGGGATGAGCAGTTCTTC | CASSQDKVLWDEQFF
TRBJ2-1 | TRBD2 | few | 16 | TRBV7-8 | TGTGCCAGCAGCTACCAAGCGGGAAGCTCCTACAATGAGCAGTTCTTC | CASSYQAGSSYNEQFF